Listed here are 5 T cell receptor beta chains from one sample, sequenced in a study of T cell responses to AZD1222 COVID-19 vaccine (dated by TCRdb to the early 2020s). This specimen's time point label, per the study, means: about 28 days (+/-7) after the second vaccine dose. Receptor libraries were prepared by the immunoSEQ multiplex PCR assay. TCRdb stores this immuneACCESS table with in-frame sequences only. Part of the clones is absent; in the studies checked, under half of the shortfall reflects unresolved V genes, and no reason is known for the rest. The sample has approximately 300,000 clones on record, approximately 94% of them singletons. 0.5% to 0.7% of the sample is taken by the ten largest. The source was peripheral blood, collected 28 days after the second AZD1222 dose. These receptors came from an adult who received the AZD1222 COVID-19 vaccine.

The V call is TRBV7-9, the J call TRBJ2-1, with D perhaps given as TRBD1 or TRBD2 (6 bases each). Trimming took off 7 bases at V and 6 bases at J, with 22 bases between the two ends. CDR1 and CDR2 from the germline V gene are SEHNR and FQNEAQ (reference sequence). This CDR3 is 16 amino acids long. The CDR3: CASIHLGDPGANEQFF. CDR3 sequence (DNA): TGTGCCAGCATTCACCTGGGGGACCCGGGGGCCAATGAGCAGTTCTTC.

Remarks on this clone: The sample carries other DNA sequences with the same CDR3. This chain joins TRBV5-1 and TRBJ2-3; possibly TRBD2 for D (5 bases). The germline CDR1 and CDR2 sequences are SGHRS and YFSETQ. The V gene lost 0 bases and the J gene lost 4 bases, with 6 bases spanning the gap. The CDR3 consists of 13 residues. The CDR3 sequence is CASSLEGADTQYF. CDR3 bases: TGCGCCAGCAGCTTGGAGGGAGCAGATACGCAGTATTTT.

The gene calls are TRBV27 and TRBJ1-1; the D gene is possibly TRBD1 (6 bases). V lost 6 bases and J 5 bases, leaving 19 bases between the germline ends. CDR1 and CDR2 from the germline V gene are MNHEY and SMNVEV (reference sequence). The CDR3 is 15 residues long. CDR3 sequence: CASSPRTAGVTEAFF. The CDR3 nucleotides are TGTGCCAGCAGCCCCAGGACAGCGGGGGTAACTGAAGCTTTCTTT.

This chain uses TRBV28 with TRBJ2-6; D gene unclear. V was pared by 7 bases and J by 0 bases, with 4 bases between. The length of the CDR3 is 13 residues. CDR1 is MDHEN and CDR2 is SYDVKM in the germline V gene. The CDR3 DNA follows: TGTGCCAGCAACCCCTCTGGGGCCAACGTCCTGACTTTC. Translating it yields CASNPSGANVLTF.

This chain links TRBV27 with TRBJ1-6, with D perhaps matching TRBD1 (5 bases). V lost 6 bases to trimming and J lost 7 bases, with 13 bases between them. This CDR3 is 14 amino acids long. Germline CDR1 is MNHEY and CDR2 is SMNVEV (reference sequence). The CDR3 DNA is TGTGCCAGCAGCCGCACCAGGGAAAATTCACCCCTCCACTTT. This encodes CASSRTRENSPLHF.